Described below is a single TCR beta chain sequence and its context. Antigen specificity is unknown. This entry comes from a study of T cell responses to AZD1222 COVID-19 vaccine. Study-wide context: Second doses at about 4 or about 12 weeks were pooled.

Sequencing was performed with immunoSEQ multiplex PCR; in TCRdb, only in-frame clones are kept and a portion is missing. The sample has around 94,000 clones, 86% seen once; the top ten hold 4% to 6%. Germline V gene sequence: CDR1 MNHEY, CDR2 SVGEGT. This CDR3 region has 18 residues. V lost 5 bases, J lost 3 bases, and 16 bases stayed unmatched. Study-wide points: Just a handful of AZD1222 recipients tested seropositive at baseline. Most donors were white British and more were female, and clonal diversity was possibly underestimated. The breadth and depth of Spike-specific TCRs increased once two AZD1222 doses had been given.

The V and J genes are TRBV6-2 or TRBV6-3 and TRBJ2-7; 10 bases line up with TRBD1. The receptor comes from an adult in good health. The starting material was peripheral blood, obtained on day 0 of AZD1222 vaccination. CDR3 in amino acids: CASSKTGTGALLRYEQYF. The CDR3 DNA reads TGTGCCAGCAGTAAGACCGGGACAGGGGCCCTTCTGCGCTACGAGCAGTACTTC.